The rows below give T cell receptor beta chains drawn from one sample of a study of blood T cell repertoires in COVID-19. The assay was immunoSEQ multiplex PCR, and TCRdb's table has in-frame clones only and misses some. The data contain about 250,000 clones, 85% of them singletons. The sequencing input was peripheral blood. These TCRs come from a woman aged 60-75 years with active or convalescent COVID-19. CDR3s leave out the opening cysteine and the closing phenylalanine or tryptophan.

v_call	j_call	cdr3_aa
TRBV7-3	TRBJ2-5	ASSYRQPSSQETQY
TRBV28	TRBJ1-3	ASSSPIGGNTIY
TRBV2	TRBJ2-7	ASSEGQLNSYEQY
TRBV6-1	TRBJ2-5	ASSDTGLGGETQY
TRBV29-1	TRBJ2-1	SVIAGRGDEQF
TRBV19	TRBJ2-1	ASSIQAGPYNEQF
TRBV14	TRBJ2-1	ASSQVWARTSGRNEQF
TRBV6-1	TRBJ2-7	ASSVSVRGHRDAYEQY
TRBV19	TRBJ2-6	ASSGVSGANVLT
TRBV18	TRBJ2-5	ASSHRGFSETQY
TRBV14	TRBJ2-1	ASSQDPSDSYNEQF
TRBV10-1	TRBJ2-5	ASRDRGPQETQY
TRBV6-1	TRBJ1-1	ASSEGQDEAF
TRBV11-2	TRBJ2-1	ASSWGLSYNEQF
TRBV7-9	TRBJ2-3	ASSFPLAGNTDTQY
TRBV7-2	TRBJ1-2	ASSLLQGIIGYT
TRBV11-2	TRBJ2-1	ASSLAGTGGYNEQF
TRBV19	TRBJ2-3	ASSIGEYTSTDTQY
TRBV28	TRBJ2-1	ASSLPGLVRNEQF
TRBV4-2	TRBJ1-2	ASSQGPGWNYGYT
TRBV3-1/TRBV3-2	TRBJ2-3	ASSQDGLFSILTDTQY
TRBV7-2	TRBJ2-5	ASSLPKETQY
TRBV6-1	TRBJ1-5	ASSDRGQGPRAQPQH
TRBV19	TRBJ1-2	ASKRDEQINYGYT
TRBV6-5	TRBJ1-5	ASSLQGNSNQPQH
TRBV6-6	TRBJ2-1	ASSPSGGAYEQF
TRBV5-1	TRBJ2-1	ASSLAGTSGYNEQF
TRBV5-5	TRBJ2-5	ASSPTSGVGETQY
TRBV25-1	TRBJ2-7	ASSEINRYSYEQY
TRBV11-2	TRBJ2-5	ASSRVQETQY
TRBV19	TRBJ1-2	ASKGQNYGYT
TRBV6-5	TRBJ1-2	ASTRGRYGYT
TRBV4-1	TRBJ1-1	ASSQERNTEAF
TRBV7-9	TRBJ2-5	ASSRGVWTSGSRGETQY
TRBV25-1	TRBJ1-1	ASKSGTGGSFGEAF
TRBV19	TRBJ2-1	ASSPGLAGGVAYNEQF
TRBV5-1	TRBJ2-5	ASSADSPGETQY
TRBV11-3	TRBJ2-3	ASSRSGGTDTQY
TRBV5-1	TRBJ1-5	ASSLEAGVGNQPQH
TRBV19	TRBJ1-4	ASSIAGLELF
TRBV29-1	TRBJ2-7	SVAGTSRSREYEQY
TRBV19	TRBJ2-5	ASSIQDAGGETQY
TRBV12-2	TRBJ2-5	ASRIPAGTRGETQY
TRBV7-9	TRBJ1-1	ASSLDSGGNTEAF
TRBV25-1	TRBJ1-3	ASSAPGLYSGNTIY
TRBV28	TRBJ1-6	ASSLGLSSYNSPLH
TRBV24-1	TRBJ2-3	ATSDGTSGEGDTQY